These 4 T cell receptor beta chains share one sample of origin, sequenced in a study of T cell responses to AZD1222 COVID-19 vaccine. The table came from immunoSEQ multiplex PCR; TCRdb's copy has only in-frame clones and leaves some out. The sample shows approximately 100,000 clones, approximately 88% of them seen only once. This sample comprised peripheral blood, obtained on day 0 of AZD1222 vaccination. Receptors originate from an adult in good health.

The rearrangement uses TRBV3-1 (or the pseudogene TRBV3-2) and TRBJ1-1; weak D call: TRBD1 (6 bases). The V end lost 1 base, the J end lost 5 bases, and 17 bases lay between the germline ends. The CDR3 totals 16 residues. Germline CDR1 and CDR2: LGHDT and YNNKEL (reference sequence). The CDR3 nucleotides are TGTGCCAGCAGCCAAGGCACAGGGTATTGGAGGACTGAAGCTTTCTTT. It is translated as CASSQGTGYWRTEAFF.

This sequence joins TRBV7-8 and TRBJ1-1; D is unresolved. Trimming left V 6 bases short and J 0 bases short, with 14 bases between. CDR3 length: 15 amino acids. The germline CDR1 and CDR2 sequences are SGHVS and FQNEAQ. CDR3 loop: CASSRDLGLNTEAFF. The CDR3 DNA sequence: TGTGCCAGCAGTAGAGACTTAGGGTTGAACACTGAAGCTTTCTTT.

V is TRBV24-1 and J is TRBJ1-5; TRBD1 might be the D (5 bases). CDR1 is KGHDR and CDR2 is SFDVKD in the germline V gene. The CDR3 is 13 residues long. The V gene lost 2 bases and the J gene lost 8 bases, with 9 bases spanning the gap. In DNA form, the CDR3 reads TGTGCCACCAGTGATTCGGGGGAAGAGCCCCAGCATTTT. This sequence encodes CATSDSGEEPQHF.

The chain combines TRBV2 with TRBJ1-5, with no clear D. CDR1 and CDR2 (germline): SNHLY, FYNNEI. Trimming removed 6 bases from V and 4 bases from J, with 10 bases in between. The CDR3 sequence is 13 residues long. In DNA, the CDR3 is TGTGCCAGCAGGGCGGAGAATAATCAGCCCCAGCATTTT. Translating gives CASRAENNQPQHF.